This T cell receptor beta chain was sequenced during a study of identical twins (dated by TCRdb to 2016 to 2018). About the study as a whole: To test whether fetal clonotypes persist, the study used deep sequencing on TCR alpha and beta repertoires from monozygotic twins, unrelated adults of various ages, and cord blood. Replicate twin experiments were performed at different times using different library preparation protocols to rule out contamination.

Trimming costs V 3 bases and J 1 base, and their ends lie 18 bases apart. CDR1 and CDR2 are drawn from the germline V gene (reference sequence): LNHNV, YYDKDF. The CDR3, from cysteine to phenylalanine, totals 18 residues. Only the CDR3 portion is preserved as DNA: 54 bases, with reading frame beginning at the first base. The full study reports these points: Recombination models systematically underestimated out-of-frame TCR alpha sharing in monozygotic twins but agreed with sharing between unrelated individuals. Invariant T cells such as MAIT and iNKT could partly confound zero-insertion analyses, though diverse VJ usage argued against this for most clonotypes. In beta out-of-frame sequences, excess twin sharing was weaker, because having fewer shared sequences lowered the signal-to-noise ratio. Compared with coincidental sharing between unrelated individuals, out-of-frame TCR alpha sequences shared between twins had an excess of sequences with low generation probability. Fewer insertions were carried by abundant cord blood beta clonotypes, a similar but weaker trend appeared in young adult naive repertoires, and no such trend appeared in memory repertoires. Because the same donors could not be followed over many years, conclusions were based on cross-sectional statistical analysis.

Every donor was a healthy Caucasian. Using Miltenyi CD45RO+ enrichment and human naive T-cell isolation kits, memory (CD45RO+) and naive T cells were isolated from PBMC. Library creation used 5' RACE. TCRdb lists the instrument as Illumina HiSeq 2000. Template switching introduced a universal primer binding site; the final cDNA contained a unique molecular identifier, enabling accurate counting of TCR cDNA molecules. Specific primers in the conserved constant-segment region were used to synthesize first-strand cDNA for the TCR alpha and beta chains. Each cDNA library was double barcoded, with a SMART-Mk sample barcode plus Illumina barcodes, to control for contamination. TruSeq adapter sequences, together with Illumina sample barcodes, were added in two successive PCR steps. The Illumina HiSeq platform was used with custom primers to sequence TCR alpha and beta cDNA libraries. For the original study's pipeline: Raw reads were processed with MiGEC to extract unique molecular identifiers, and MiXCR was used to determine CDR3 positions. Recombination models were inferred per individual with the repgenHMM and IGoR tools using an EM algorithm. Shared clonotype analysis was performed with the tcR package in R, normalizing sharing by the product of cloneset sizes. Out-of-frame nonproductive sequences were analyzed to study raw recombination free of thymic and clonal selection effects. TCRdb passed the public sequencing reads through fastp at Q25 and MiXCR, retaining productive beta sequences. A single entry per CDR3 protein holds the most common genes and DNA from its merged rows. For this entry, the V and J calls and clone size follow TCRdb and not the study's own pipeline. This sample is represented by some 260,000 distinct CDR3 sequences; roughly 13% of them were singletons. 8.8% of the sample is held by the ten biggest clonotypes.

Turning to this clonotype: Its antigen is not yet known. No base qualities exist here, and no much larger clone lies one base off it.

The clonotype was recovered from a woman aged 18-35 years in good health. What was sequenced was memory (CD45RO+) T cells sorted from blood. In the paper's terms, the cell subset or site label means: CD45RO+ enriched T cells. The V and J segments used are TRBV15 and TRBJ2-2; the D gene assignment is perhaps TRBD1 or TRBD2, with each matching 5 bases. The DNA sequence is given as TGTGCCACCAGCAGGGGACGAGGGCCCCAGAGGAACACCGGGGAGCTGTTTTTT. This encodes CATSRGRGPQRNTGELFF. The variable domain in full, with residues beyond the CDR3 obtained from the reference TRBV15 and TRBJ2-2 genes, is DAMVIQNPRYQVTQFGKPVTLSCSQTLNHNVMYWYQQKSSQAPKLLFHYYDKDFNNEADTPDNFQSRRPNTSFCFLDIRSPGLGDTAMYLCATSRGRGPQRNTGELFFGEGSRLTVL.